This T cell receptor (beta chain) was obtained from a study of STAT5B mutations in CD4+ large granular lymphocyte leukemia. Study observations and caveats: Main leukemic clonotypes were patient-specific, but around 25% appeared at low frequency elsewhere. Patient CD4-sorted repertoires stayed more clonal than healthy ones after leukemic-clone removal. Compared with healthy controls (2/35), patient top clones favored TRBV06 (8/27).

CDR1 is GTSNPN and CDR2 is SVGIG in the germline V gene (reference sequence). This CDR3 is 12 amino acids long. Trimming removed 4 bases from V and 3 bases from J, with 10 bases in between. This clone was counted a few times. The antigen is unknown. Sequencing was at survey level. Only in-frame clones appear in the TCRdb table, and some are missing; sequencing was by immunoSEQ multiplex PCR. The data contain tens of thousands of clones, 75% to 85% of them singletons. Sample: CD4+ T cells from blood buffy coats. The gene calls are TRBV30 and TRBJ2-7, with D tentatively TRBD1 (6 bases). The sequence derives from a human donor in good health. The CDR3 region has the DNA TGTGCCTGGAACCGGGACAACTACGAGCAGTACTTC. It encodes CAWNRDNYEQYF.